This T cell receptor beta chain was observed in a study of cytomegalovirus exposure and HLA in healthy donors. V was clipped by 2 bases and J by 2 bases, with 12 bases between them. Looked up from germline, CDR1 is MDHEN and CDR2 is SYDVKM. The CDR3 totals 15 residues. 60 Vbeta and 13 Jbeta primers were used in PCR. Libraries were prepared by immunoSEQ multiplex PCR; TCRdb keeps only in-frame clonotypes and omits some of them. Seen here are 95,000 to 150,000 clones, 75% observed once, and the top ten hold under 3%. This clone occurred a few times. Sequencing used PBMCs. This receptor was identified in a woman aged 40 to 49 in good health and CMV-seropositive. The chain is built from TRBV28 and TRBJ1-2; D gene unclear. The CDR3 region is CASSLDHSGNYGYTF. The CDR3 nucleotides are TGTGCCAGCAGTTTAGATCACAGTGGGAACTATGGCTACACCTTC.